A selection of T cell receptor beta chains follows, all from one sample in a study of a mutant IDH1 vaccine in newly diagnosed glioma. These TCRs are of unknown antigen specificity. Profiling relied on immunoSEQ multiplex PCR, and the TCRdb table lists in-frame clones only, not all of them. The data contain around 65,000 clones, around 83% of them singletons. The source was PBMCs, collected from a glioma patient whose treatment included an IDH1 peptide vaccine. These receptor sequences come from a young man with glioma. CDR3s include the opening cysteine and the closing phenylalanine or tryptophan. The D gene is left open where the match is weak. The size entry is marked missing in some rows and otherwise reads once, few, many or a size class.

>TRBV7-2|few|TRBJ2-5|TRBD2
CASSFVTLLAGNQETQYF
TGTGCCAGCAGCTTCGTCACCTTACTAGCGGGGAACCAAGAGACCCAGTACTTC
>TRBV19|NA|TRBJ2-4|NA
CASSLLKDPLAKNIQYF
TGTGCCAGTAGCCTTCTTAAAGATCCTCTAGCCAAAAACATTCAGTACTTC
>TRBV7-8|NA|TRBJ2-2|NA
CASSLMGSTGELFF
TGTGCCAGCAGCTTAATGGGGAGCACCGGGGAGCTGTTTTTT
>TRBV5-8|NA|TRBJ2-7|TRBD2
CASSFSGASYEQYF
TGTGCCAGCAGCTTCAGCGGGGCTTCCTACGAGCAGTACTTC
>TRBV29-1|NA|TRBJ2-5|NA
CSARGGKKAQETQYF
TGCAGCGCCCGCGGGGGCAAGAAAGCCCAAGAGACCCAGTACTTC
>TRBV11-1|NA|TRBJ2-7|NA
CASSWGSYEQYF
TGTGCCAGCAGCTGGGGCTCCTACGAGCAGTACTTC
>TRBV10-2|NA|TRBJ2-1|NA
CASSIRGSYNEQFF
TGCGCCAGCAGTATTAGGGGCTCCTACAATGAGCAGTTCTTC
>TRBV6-5|NA|TRBJ2-7|TRBD1
CASSFSTGYEQYF
TGTGCCAGCAGTTTCTCGACAGGGTACGAGCAGTACTTC
>TRBV7-9|NA|TRBJ1-5|NA
CASSLGVSLGGPQHF
TGTGCCAGCAGCTTAGGTGTTTCCCTTGGGGGGCCCCAGCATTTT
>TRBV5-1|NA|TRBJ1-3|NA
CASSWNSAGSGNTIYF
TGCGCCAGCAGCTGGAACTCCGCGGGCTCTGGAAACACCATATATTTT
>TRBV19|NA|TRBJ2-5|TRBD2
CASTPPGVAGERETQYF
TGTGCCAGTACCCCTCCTGGGGTAGCGGGGGAAAGGGAGACCCAGTACTTC
>TRBV7-6|NA|TRBJ1-5|NA
CASGPGTRHF
TGTGCCAGCGGACCTGGGACGAGGCATTTT
>TRBV28|NA|TRBJ1-2|NA
CASSPDLKGYYGYTF
TGTGCCAGCAGTCCTGACCTTAAGGGTTATTATGGCTACACCTTC
>TRBV7-6|NA|TRBJ2-7|NA
CASSLDDTYEQYF
TGTGCCAGCAGCTTAGACGACACCTACGAGCAGTACTTC
>TRBV7-9|NA|TRBJ1-2|NA
CASSLVGTQGYTF
TGTGCCAGCAGCTTAGTTGGGACCCAGGGCTACACCTTC
>TRBV2|once|TRBJ2-4|TRBD1
CASSNTGTGSDIQYF
TGTGCCAGCAGTAATACCGGGACAGGGTCGGACATTCAGTACTTC
>TRBV6-1|NA|TRBJ2-6|NA
CATILMVSGANVLTF
TGTGCCACCATCCTTATGGTTTCTGGGGCCAACGTCCTGACTTTC
>TRBV13|NA|TRBJ1-5|NA
CASNFHGSNQPQHF
TGTGCCAGCAATTTCCATGGTTCAAATCAGCCCCAGCATTTT
>TRBV12-5|NA|TRBJ1-5|NA
CASGLVSAISGGTSNQPQHF
TGTGCTAGTGGTTTGGTATCAGCCATATCGGGGGGCACTAGCAATCAGCCCCAGCATTTT
>TRBV27|NA|TRBJ1-1|NA
CASSPYLNTEAFF
TGTGCCAGCAGTCCCTACTTGAACACTGAAGCTTTCTTT
>TRBV4-2|NA|TRBJ1-3|NA
CASSQDRRQSSGNTIYF
TGTGCCAGCAGCCAAGATAGGCGGCAGAGCTCTGGAAACACCATATATTTT
>TRBV2|NA|TRBJ1-2|NA
CASRVQSGGNYGYTF
TGTGCCAGCAGAGTCCAGAGTGGGGGAAACTATGGCTACACCTTC
>TRBV7-2|NA|TRBJ2-1|NA
CASSLRGTEQFF
TGTGCCAGCAGCTTGCGGGGTACTGAGCAGTTCTTC
>TRBV9|NA|TRBJ2-6|NA
CASSVVRSGANVLTF
TGTGCCAGCAGCGTAGTGCGCTCTGGGGCCAACGTCCTGACTTTC
>TRBV14|few|TRBJ1-2|NA
CASSHLPPSGGYTF
TGTGCCAGCAGCCACCTGCCCCCTTCGGGTGGCTACACCTTC
>TRBV4-1|once|TRBJ2-1|NA
CASSLRGSDEQFF
TGCGCCAGCAGCCTACGGGGCTCGGATGAGCAGTTCTTC
>TRBV2|NA|TRBJ2-7|NA
CASSEGDGYEQYF
TGTGCCAGCAGTGAAGGCGACGGGTACGAGCAGTACTTC
>TRBV29-1|once|TRBJ2-5|TRBD2
CSVASRGGVIQETQYF
TGCAGCGTTGCATCGCGGGGGGGAGTTATCCAAGAGACCCAGTACTTC
>TRBV19|NA|TRBJ2-7|NA
CASSIGGDYEQYF
TGTGCCAGTAGTATCGGTGGAGATTACGAGCAGTACTTC